This is a list of T cell receptor beta chains from one sample in a study of blood T cell repertoires in COVID-19. Sequencing was performed with immunoSEQ multiplex PCR; in TCRdb, only in-frame clones are kept and a portion is missing. The table records fewer than 40,000 clones, roughly nine tenths of them present only once. Sequenced: peripheral blood. These receptors all come from a human donor with active COVID-19. The donor label of this sample is uncertain. CDR3s include the opening cysteine and the closing phenylalanine or tryptophan. The D gene is left open where the match is weak. Clone size, where shown, is once, few, many, or a class for clones that have expanded.

cdr3_nt: TGTGCCAGCAGCTTAATCGGGACAGGGGGTTACGAGCAGTACTTC
cdr3_aa: CASSLIGTGGYEQYF
d_call: TRBD1
v_call: TRBV7-2
clone_size: -
j_call: TRBJ2-7

cdr3_nt: TGTGCCAGCAGCTTACTACCAGATAGCAATCAGCCCCAGCATTTT
cdr3_aa: CASSLLPDSNQPQHF
d_call: -
v_call: TRBV5-5
clone_size: -
j_call: TRBJ1-5

cdr3_nt: TGTGCCAGCAGTGCCAGACAGGGAGATGGCTACACCTTC
cdr3_aa: CASSARQGDGYTF
d_call: TRBD1
v_call: TRBV25-1
clone_size: -
j_call: TRBJ1-2

cdr3_nt: TGTGCCAGCTCACCTCGACAGGGGGATTTTAGGAGCTACACCTTC
cdr3_aa: CASSPRQGDFRSYTF
d_call: TRBD1
v_call: TRBV18
clone_size: -
j_call: TRBJ1-2

cdr3_nt: TGTGCCAGCAGTCGGACAGGGGGATCGTACACCATATATTTT
cdr3_aa: CASSRTGGSYTIYF
d_call: TRBD1
v_call: TRBV7-9
clone_size: -
j_call: TRBJ1-3

cdr3_nt: TGCAGCGCGCGCGCCCTAGCGGGAGATGAGCAGTTCTTC
cdr3_aa: CSARALAGDEQFF
d_call: TRBD2
v_call: TRBV29-1
clone_size: -
j_call: TRBJ2-1

cdr3_nt: TGTGCCAGCAGACAGGGGAGCTCCTACAATGAGCAGTTCTTC
cdr3_aa: CASRQGSSYNEQFF
d_call: TRBD1
v_call: TRBV6-5
clone_size: -
j_call: TRBJ2-1

cdr3_nt: TGTGCCACCAGCAGAGATGTGAGGGTTGATACGCAGTATTTT
cdr3_aa: CATSRDVRVDTQYF
d_call: -
v_call: TRBV15
clone_size: -
j_call: TRBJ2-3

cdr3_nt: TGTGCCAGCAGACTAGCGGGAGCCGGGGAGCTGTTTTTT
cdr3_aa: CASRLAGAGELFF
d_call: TRBD2
v_call: TRBV6-5
clone_size: -
j_call: TRBJ2-2

cdr3_nt: TGTGCCAGCAACCCACAGGGGGCCTTCAATCAGCCCCAGCATTTT
cdr3_aa: CASNPQGAFNQPQHF
d_call: TRBD1
v_call: TRBV27
clone_size: -
j_call: TRBJ1-5

cdr3_nt: TGCAGTGCTAGTCTGACAGTTGGGAACACTGAAGCTTTCTTT
cdr3_aa: CSASLTVGNTEAFF
d_call: -
v_call: TRBV20-1
clone_size: -
j_call: TRBJ1-1

cdr3_nt: TGTGCCAGCAGGGGGACTAGCGGCCGCGGCGAGCAGTACTTC
cdr3_aa: CASRGTSGRGEQYF
d_call: TRBD2
v_call: TRBV25-1
clone_size: -
j_call: TRBJ2-7

cdr3_nt: TGTGCCAGCAGGGGGCCCTCCCGGGGGTTCAACACTGAAGCTTTCTTT
cdr3_aa: CASRGPSRGFNTEAFF
d_call: -
v_call: TRBV25-1
clone_size: once
j_call: TRBJ1-1

cdr3_nt: TGTGCCAGCAGTGAACGCATGAGCTCCTATAATTCACCCCTCCACTTT
cdr3_aa: CASSERMSSYNSPLHF
d_call: -
v_call: TRBV2
clone_size: -
j_call: TRBJ1-6

cdr3_nt: TGTGCCAGCTCGAGAAAGGGACAGGGCCATTACTCAGGGTACTTC
cdr3_aa: CASSRKGQGHYSGYF
d_call: TRBD1
v_call: TRBV27
clone_size: -
j_call: TRBJ2-7

cdr3_nt: TGTGCCAGCAGCGTAGGGGAGGGGCGGGAGCAGTACTTC
cdr3_aa: CASSVGEGREQYF
d_call: TRBD2
v_call: TRBV9
clone_size: -
j_call: TRBJ2-7

cdr3_nt: TGCAGCCTACGACAGGGGCTACTGGGGGATACGCAGTATTTT
cdr3_aa: CSLRQGLLGDTQYF
d_call: TRBD1
v_call: TRBV29-1
clone_size: -
j_call: TRBJ2-3

cdr3_nt: TGTGCCACCAGCAGAGATCGGTTAGCCCAAGAGACCCAGTACTTC
cdr3_aa: CATSRDRLAQETQYF
d_call: -
v_call: TRBV15
clone_size: -
j_call: TRBJ2-5

cdr3_nt: TGTGCCAGCAGTTTAGACAGGGCGGACACCATATATTTT
cdr3_aa: CASSLDRADTIYF
d_call: -
v_call: TRBV12-3/TRBV12-4
clone_size: -
j_call: TRBJ1-3

cdr3_nt: TGTGCCAGCAGCATTGGGCTAGCGGGATACGGCGGGGAGCTGTTTTTT
cdr3_aa: CASSIGLAGYGGELFF
d_call: TRBD2
v_call: TRBV27
clone_size: -
j_call: TRBJ2-2

cdr3_nt: TGTGCCAGCAGCTTAGCTGATCGGTACAGGGCGAACACTGAAGCTTTCTTT
cdr3_aa: CASSLADRYRANTEAFF
d_call: -
v_call: TRBV7-9
clone_size: -
j_call: TRBJ1-1

cdr3_nt: TGTGCCAGCAGTTTCAAGGCGGGGGCCCAGTACTTC
cdr3_aa: CASSFKAGAQYF
d_call: TRBD2
v_call: TRBV12-3/TRBV12-4
clone_size: -
j_call: TRBJ2-5

cdr3_nt: TGCGCCAGCAGCCAAGATTTCGGGGACTTAGAGACCCAGTACTTC
cdr3_aa: CASSQDFGDLETQYF
d_call: -
v_call: TRBV4-3
clone_size: -
j_call: TRBJ2-5

cdr3_nt: TGTGCCTGGAGCGCCGGGACAGTCAATGAAAAACTGTTTTTT
cdr3_aa: CAWSAGTVNEKLFF
d_call: TRBD1
v_call: TRBV30
clone_size: -
j_call: TRBJ1-4

cdr3_nt: TGTGCCTGGGCCTTAGGACAGGGGTTCTACGAGCAGTACTTC
cdr3_aa: CAWALGQGFYEQYF
d_call: TRBD1
v_call: TRBV30
clone_size: -
j_call: TRBJ2-7

cdr3_nt: TGTGCCAGCAGCAGGGGGCACAATGAGCAGTTCTTC
cdr3_aa: CASSRGHNEQFF
d_call: TRBD1
v_call: TRBV12-3/TRBV12-4
clone_size: -
j_call: TRBJ2-1

cdr3_nt: TGTGCCAGCAGCTCAGGGGTTCAGCCCCAGCATTTT
cdr3_aa: CASSSGVQPQHF
d_call: -
v_call: TRBV7-9
clone_size: -
j_call: TRBJ1-5

cdr3_nt: TGTGCCAGCAGCCCTCTGGTCCGCCTAGCGGGAGATAACACCGGGGAGCTGTTTTTT
cdr3_aa: CASSPLVRLAGDNTGELFF
d_call: TRBD2
v_call: TRBV7-2
clone_size: -
j_call: TRBJ2-2

cdr3_nt: TGTGCCAGCTCACCACTGGGCCCGGGACAGTCAGATGGCTACACCTTC
cdr3_aa: CASSPLGPGQSDGYTF
d_call: TRBD1
v_call: TRBV18
clone_size: -
j_call: TRBJ1-2

cdr3_nt: TGTGCCAGCAGACCTTCGGGACAAGGAAGCAATCAGCCCCAGCATTTT
cdr3_aa: CASRPSGQGSNQPQHF
d_call: -
v_call: TRBV5-6
clone_size: -
j_call: TRBJ1-5

cdr3_nt: TGTGCCAGCAGTCAGACTCGGGCAGATACGCAGTATTTT
cdr3_aa: CASSQTRADTQYF
d_call: -
v_call: TRBV27
clone_size: once
j_call: TRBJ2-3

cdr3_nt: TGTGCCAGCAGCTTAGAAGAGGTCTACGAGCAGTACTTC
cdr3_aa: CASSLEEVYEQYF
d_call: -
v_call: TRBV7-2
clone_size: -
j_call: TRBJ2-7

cdr3_nt: TGTGCCAGCAGTCAGGTCGGGGGAGGCAATCAGCCCCAGCATTTT
cdr3_aa: CASSQVGGGNQPQHF
d_call: -
v_call: TRBV6-5
clone_size: -
j_call: TRBJ1-5

cdr3_nt: TGTGCCAGCAGCCAAGACGGTGGGGGAGGGGTTAACACCGGGGAGCTGTTTTTT
cdr3_aa: CASSQDGGGGVNTGELFF
d_call: TRBD2
v_call: TRBV3-1/TRBV3-2
clone_size: -
j_call: TRBJ2-2

cdr3_nt: TGTGCCAGCAGCTTGAAGGCGGGGGGCGGAGAGACCCAGTACTTC
cdr3_aa: CASSLKAGGGETQYF
d_call: TRBD2
v_call: TRBV5-4
clone_size: -
j_call: TRBJ2-5

cdr3_nt: TGTGCCAGCAACGGGGGTTGGCAAGAGACCCAGTACTTC
cdr3_aa: CASNGGWQETQYF
d_call: -
v_call: TRBV6-5
clone_size: -
j_call: TRBJ2-5

cdr3_nt: TGTGCCAGCAACATAAGGGGAGGGCCGGCCCCTGGGGAGCTGTTTTTT
cdr3_aa: CASNIRGGPAPGELFF
d_call: TRBD2
v_call: TRBV5-6
clone_size: -
j_call: TRBJ2-2

cdr3_nt: TGCGCCAGCAGCCGAACAGGGACTAGCGGGGGTTACCGCTACGAGCAGTACTTC
cdr3_aa: CASSRTGTSGGYRYEQYF
d_call: TRBD2
v_call: TRBV4-3
clone_size: -
j_call: TRBJ2-7

cdr3_nt: TGCAGTGCTAGAGGTCAGGTAGGCCAGTTCTTC
cdr3_aa: CSARGQVGQFF
d_call: -
v_call: TRBV20-1
clone_size: once
j_call: TRBJ2-1

cdr3_nt: TGTGCCAGCAGAGGAGGGGCCTACGAGCAGTACTTC
cdr3_aa: CASRGGAYEQYF
d_call: -
v_call: TRBV2
clone_size: -
j_call: TRBJ2-7

cdr3_nt: TGTGCCAGCAGCCCTACTAGCGGGGGGACCACAGATACGCAGTATTTT
cdr3_aa: CASSPTSGGTTDTQYF
d_call: TRBD2
v_call: TRBV11-2
clone_size: once
j_call: TRBJ2-3

cdr3_nt: TGTGCCAGCAGTTTCAGCGGGGGACGTATCTACGAGCAGTACTTC
cdr3_aa: CASSFSGGRIYEQYF
d_call: TRBD2
v_call: TRBV27
clone_size: few
j_call: TRBJ2-7

cdr3_nt: TGTGCCAGCAACTCCGGGACAGGTCCCTACGAGCAGTACTTC
cdr3_aa: CASNSGTGPYEQYF
d_call: TRBD1
v_call: TRBV11-2
clone_size: -
j_call: TRBJ2-7

cdr3_nt: TGTGCCACCCGGACTAGCTCCTACAATGAGCAGTTCTTC
cdr3_aa: CATRTSSYNEQFF
d_call: TRBD2
v_call: TRBV6-5
clone_size: -
j_call: TRBJ2-1

cdr3_nt: TGCAGCGTGGGGGACAGAGCTAACTATGGCTACACCTTC
cdr3_aa: CSVGDRANYGYTF
d_call: TRBD1
v_call: TRBV29-1
clone_size: -
j_call: TRBJ1-2

cdr3_nt: TGTGCCAGCTCACAACAGGGATCGGAATACGAGCAGTACTTC
cdr3_aa: CASSQQGSEYEQYF
d_call: -
v_call: TRBV18
clone_size: -
j_call: TRBJ2-7